This note documents a single TCR beta chain sequence. The antigen is unknown. A much bigger clone sits one base away, suggesting this may be a read error. This sample was taken from a study of molecular identifiers for immune sequencing clone quantification. Study findings and constraints: Spiked Jurkat TCR RNA originating from one cell could reportedly be identified amid some 920,000 naive cells.

There are 18 residues in the CDR3. The V gene's germline CDR1 is MNHEY and CDR2 SVGAGI. Trimming removed 5 bases from V and 7 bases from J; junction bases left unmatched: 20. Previously described methods and listed TCR primers produced bulk TCR libraries. TCRdb fed the PCR reads into MiXCR, producing one record per CDR3 protein. The sample includes some 320,000 distinct CDR3 sequences, roughly 23% of them seen just once. Sorted cell numbers of roughly 20,000 to 1,100,000, with 10%, 30% or 50% RNA, served as input for naive CD8 libraries. J is TRBJ2-1 and V is TRBV6-5, with TRBD1 matching 7 bases. This clonotype was sampled from a human donor in good health. Some libraries in this study had Jurkat cell RNA spiked in. The sample was naive CD8+ T cells from blood, with Jurkat cell RNA spiked in. Subset specified: FACS-sorted CD8+CD4-CCR7+CD45RA+ naive T cells. The CDR3 here is CASSPPTHRGSFGNEQFF. CDR3 DNA sequence: TGTGCCAGCAGTCCACCAACTCACAGGGGTAGTTTTGGGAATGAGCAGTTCTTC.